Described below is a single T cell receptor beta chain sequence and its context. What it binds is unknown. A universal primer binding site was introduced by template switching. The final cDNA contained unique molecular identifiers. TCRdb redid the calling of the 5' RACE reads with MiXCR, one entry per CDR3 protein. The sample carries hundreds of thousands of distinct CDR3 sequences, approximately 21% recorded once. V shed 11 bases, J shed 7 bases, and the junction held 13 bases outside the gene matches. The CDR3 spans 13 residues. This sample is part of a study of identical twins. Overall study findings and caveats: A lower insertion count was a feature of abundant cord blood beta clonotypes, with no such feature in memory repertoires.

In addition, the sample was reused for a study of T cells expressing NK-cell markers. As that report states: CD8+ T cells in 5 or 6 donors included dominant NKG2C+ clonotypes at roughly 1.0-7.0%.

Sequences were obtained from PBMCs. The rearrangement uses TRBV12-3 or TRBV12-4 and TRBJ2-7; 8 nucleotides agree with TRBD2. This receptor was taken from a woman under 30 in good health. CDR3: CAGIGAGTREQYF. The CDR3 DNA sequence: TGTGCCGGTATAGGTGCGGGGACTAGGGAGCAGTACTTC.